This TCR beta chain was captured in a study of blood T cell repertoires in COVID-19. There are 13 residues in the CDR3. Trimming pared 4 bases from V and 7 bases from J, leaving 13 bases between. Those who participated ranged in age from roughly 18 to 95 years and resided in 20 to 25 US areas. Donors in Cohort 3 counted as recovered after two negative PCRs, clearance, or symptom resolution. The repertoire was sequenced with immunoSEQ multiplex PCR; TCRdb's copy has only in-frame clones and lacks some. Among roughly 260,000 clones, 75% to 95% were seen once, and the ten largest hold approximately 1.9%.

Material: PBMCs or T cells enriched from blood (not recorded which). The chain links TRBV12-3 or TRBV12-4 to TRBJ1-2, with D perhaps TRBD1 (6 bases). The sequence came from a woman between 18 and 29 years old who had recovered from COVID-19. The CDR3: CASSSIQGFGYTF. CDR3 nucleotide sequence: TGTGCCAGCAGTTCCATACAGGGATTTGGCTACACCTTC.